This is a list of T cell receptor beta chains from one sample in a study of shared clonotypes between healthy human individuals. Sequencing used immunoSEQ multiplex PCR; TCRdb keeps in-frame clones, though not all of them. The data hold roughly 2.4 million clones, with approximately 96% observed a single time. The sample was naive CD4+ T cells sorted from blood. The receptors were sampled from a man between 18 and 35 years old in good health. Both conserved end residues are part of each CDR3. Fields, in order: D gene, J gene, V gene, clone size, CDR3 DNA, CDR3 protein. D genes are given only for firm matches. A clone size is listed for some rows: how often the clone was seen (once, few, many), or a class if it is expanded.

D: TRBD2; J: TRBJ2-1; V: TRBV7-7; size: .; DNA: TGTGCTAGCAGCTTCGGTAGCGGGGGGGCAGATGAGCAGTTCTTC; CDR3: CASSFGSGGADEQFF
D: .; J: TRBJ1-2; V: TRBV18; size: .; DNA: TGTGCCAGCTCACCCTCCTTACAGAACACCGATGGCTACACCTTC; CDR3: CASSPSLQNTDGYTF
D: TRBD1; J: TRBJ1-3; V: TRBV5-1; size: once; DNA: TGCGCCAGCAGCTTGGACAGGGGGGCCCTCCACTACTCTGGAAACACCATATATTTT; CDR3: CASSLDRGALHYSGNTIYF
D: .; J: TRBJ1-3; V: TRBV25-1; size: .; DNA: TGTGCCAGCAGTGAATATCGGCAGAGCTCTGGAAACACCATATATTTT; CDR3: CASSEYRQSSGNTIYF
D: .; J: TRBJ2-2; V: TRBV30; size: once; DNA: TGTGCCTGGAGTGTAAAGACCGGGAACACCGGGGAGCTGTTTTTT; CDR3: CAWSVKTGNTGELFF
D: TRBD1; J: TRBJ1-2; V: TRBV5-1; size: .; DNA: TGCGCCAGCAGACGAGATTGGGACAGAGCTTATGGCTACACCTTC; CDR3: CASRRDWDRAYGYTF
D: .; J: TRBJ2-5; V: TRBV18; size: .; DNA: TGTGCCAGCTCACCTGAAGCTACGGGGGAGACCCAGTACTTC; CDR3: CASSPEATGETQYF
D: .; J: TRBJ1-3; V: TRBV19; size: .; DNA: TGTGCCAGTGCGGACAGCCACTCTGGAAACACCATATATTTT; CDR3: CASADSHSGNTIYF
D: TRBD1; J: TRBJ1-4; V: TRBV27; size: .; DNA: TGTGCCAGCAGTCCGGACAGGGGCGGTGAAAAACTGTTTTTT; CDR3: CASSPDRGGEKLFF
D: .; J: TRBJ2-1; V: TRBV19; size: .; DNA: TGTGCCAGTAAAGGGATTCTAAGCGGGTGGAGCAATGAGCAGTTCTTC; CDR3: CASKGILSGWSNEQFF
D: .; J: TRBJ2-3; V: TRBV9; size: .; DNA: TGTGCCAGCAGCGTAGGGGCAGCGGGAGATACGCAGTATTTT; CDR3: CASSVGAAGDTQYF
D: TRBD1; J: TRBJ2-7; V: TRBV11-1; size: .; DNA: TGTGCCAGCAGTGAAGACAGGGGCCCTACCTACGAGCAGTACTTC; CDR3: CASSEDRGPTYEQYF
D: TRBD1; J: TRBJ2-7; V: TRBV11-3; size: .; DNA: TGTGCCAGCAGCTTATCCGGGACAGGGTCTGGCGAGCAGTACTTC; CDR3: CASSLSGTGSGEQYF
D: TRBD1; J: TRBJ2-7; V: TRBV9; size: .; DNA: TGTGCCAGCAGCGCGGGACAGAGGAAAGGGGAGCAGTACTTC; CDR3: CASSAGQRKGEQYF
D: .; J: TRBJ2-1; V: TRBV7-2; size: once; DNA: TGTGCCAGCAGCCCAGGCGGGACAGCCTCCTACAATGAGCAGTTCTTC; CDR3: CASSPGGTASYNEQFF
D: .; J: TRBJ2-4; V: TRBV6-6; size: few; DNA: TGTGCCAGCAGTTACTCTACGGGGGCTGGGTACATTCAGTACTTC; CDR3: CASSYSTGAGYIQYF
D: TRBD2; J: TRBJ2-5; V: TRBV11-2; size: once; DNA: TGTGCCAGCAGCTCTAGAGGGGCTAGCGGGAGACCGGGGGAGACCCAGTACTTC; CDR3: CASSSRGASGRPGETQYF
D: .; J: TRBJ1-2; V: TRBV18; size: .; DNA: TGTGCCAGCTCACCACTTGGGGGGGATGGCTACACCTTC; CDR3: CASSPLGGDGYTF
D: .; J: TRBJ2-2; V: TRBV2; size: .; DNA: TGTGCCAGCGTATCCCGGGGGACTGGGGGAACCGGGGAGCTGTTTTTT; CDR3: CASVSRGTGGTGELFF
D: .; J: TRBJ2-4; V: TRBV20-1; size: .; DNA: TGCAGTGCTGGGTTTGGAGACATTCAGTACTTC; CDR3: CSAGFGDIQYF
D: .; J: TRBJ2-5; V: TRBV7-3; size: .; DNA: TGTGCCAGCAGCGGCGGGATGCAAGAGACCCAGTACTTC; CDR3: CASSGGMQETQYF
D: TRBD1; J: TRBJ1-1; V: TRBV5-1; size: .; DNA: TGCGCCAGCAGCAGCGGACAGGTAACTGAAGCTTTCTTT; CDR3: CASSSGQVTEAFF
D: .; J: TRBJ1-3; V: TRBV6-1; size: .; DNA: TGTGCCAGCAGGAACAGCGTGGCCTCTGGAAACACCATATATTTT; CDR3: CASRNSVASGNTIYF
D: .; J: TRBJ2-2; V: TRBV19; size: .; DNA: TGTGCCAGTAGTATAGAAAACATTTACACCGGGGAGCTGTTTTTT; CDR3: CASSIENIYTGELFF
D: TRBD1; J: TRBJ1-5; V: TRBV18; size: once; DNA: TGTGCCAGCTCAAACTCCGGGACAGGGGTAATTCAGCCCCAGCATTTT; CDR3: CASSNSGTGVIQPQHF
D: .; J: TRBJ2-7; V: TRBV4-3; size: .; DNA: TGCGCCAGCAGCCAACAAGTAGGGGTGGCCTACGAGCAGTACTTC; CDR3: CASSQQVGVAYEQYF
D: TRBD1; J: TRBJ2-5; V: TRBV2; size: once; DNA: TGTGCCAGCAGCACCGACAGGGGCTCGCAAGAGACCCAGTACTTC; CDR3: CASSTDRGSQETQYF
D: .; J: TRBJ1-2; V: TRBV20-1; size: .; DNA: TGCAGTGCTAGAGTTGGCTATGGCTACACCTTC; CDR3: CSARVGYGYTF
D: .; J: TRBJ2-1; V: TRBV10-3; size: .; DNA: TGTGCCATCAGTGGGGTGGGCGGGGCCTATCAGTTCTTC; CDR3: CAISGVGGAYQFF
D: .; J: TRBJ1-3; V: TRBV28; size: .; DNA: TGTGCCAGCCTGGGGTCCAATTGGGCTGGAAACACCATATATTTT; CDR3: CASLGSNWAGNTIYF
D: TRBD2; J: TRBJ2-7; V: TRBV6-5; size: .; DNA: TGTGCCAGCAGTTACTCGGCGGGAGGTCGCTACGAGCAGTACTTC; CDR3: CASSYSAGGRYEQYF
D: .; J: TRBJ1-2; V: TRBV27; size: .; DNA: TGTGCCAGCAGTTCCCGGCGGGGGCGTTTCTATGGCTACACCTTC; CDR3: CASSSRRGRFYGYTF
D: .; J: TRBJ1-5; V: TRBV6-1; size: once; DNA: TGTGCCAGCAGGGAAGGAGGGGTGGGCAATCAGCCCCAGCATTTT; CDR3: CASREGGVGNQPQHF
D: TRBD1; J: TRBJ2-5; V: TRBV30; size: .; DNA: TGTGCCTGGAGGGGGGACAGGGGACAAGAGACCCAGTACTTC; CDR3: CAWRGDRGQETQYF
D: .; J: TRBJ1-5; V: TRBV6-5; size: .; DNA: TGTGCCAGCGGGAAGGGCCATAATCAGCCCCAGCATTTT; CDR3: CASGKGHNQPQHF
D: TRBD1; J: TRBJ2-7; V: TRBV19; size: .; DNA: TGTGCCAGTAGTACCGACAGGGCCCCTCCTTACGAGCAGTACTTC; CDR3: CASSTDRAPPYEQYF
D: .; J: TRBJ2-7; V: TRBV30; size: .; DNA: TGTGCCTGGACTCTTGCGTCCGCCTACGAGCAGTACTTC; CDR3: CAWTLASAYEQYF
D: TRBD1; J: TRBJ1-2; V: TRBV2; size: .; DNA: TGTGCCAGCAGTGAATGGGACAGGGGAGCCTATGGCTACACCTTC; CDR3: CASSEWDRGAYGYTF
D: TRBD1; J: TRBJ2-3; V: TRBV5-1; size: .; DNA: TGCGCCAGCAGCTTGGATGGACAGGGGGCCACAGATACGCAGTATTTT; CDR3: CASSLDGQGATDTQYF
D: TRBD1; J: TRBJ1-2; V: TRBV7-2; size: .; DNA: TGTGCCAGCAGCTTAGCACAGGGGTTTGGGTATGGCTACACCTTC; CDR3: CASSLAQGFGYGYTF